This passage covers 7 T cell receptor beta chains from one sample sequenced in a study of a mutant IDH1 vaccine in newly diagnosed glioma. Sequenced by immunoSEQ multiplex PCR; TCRdb stores in-frame clones only, minus some. The table has about 38,000 clones, approximately 92% seen once. Sample time point: baseline, week 1 (first vaccination visit). Stated treatment: pre-vaccination baseline after standard-of-care therapy. The sequences come from PBMCs, collected from a glioma patient treated with radiotherapy, temozolomide or both. All receptors come from a man between 18 and 29 years old with glioma.

The J gene is TRBJ2-7, the V gene TRBV5-6, with D uncertain. The V gene's germline CDR1 is SGHDT and CDR2 YYEEEE. V lost 0 bases to trimming and J lost 3 bases, with 4 bases between them. The length of the CDR3 is 12 residues. CDR3: CASSLDGYEQYF. The CDR3 bases are TGTGCCAGCAGCTTGGATGGCTACGAGCAGTACTTC.

The chain joins TRBV4-1 to TRBJ1-1; the D gene is possibly TRBD1 (5 bases). Germline lookup yields CDR1 MGHRA and CDR2 YSYEKL. V shed 0 bases and J shed 4 bases, with 9 bases lying between them. This CDR3 is 14 amino acids long. The CDR3 coding sequence is TGCGCCAGCAGCCAAGATACGAGGGGCACTGAAGCTTTCTTT. Encoded protein: CASSQDTRGTEAFF.

The V call is TRBV27, the J call TRBJ2-7, with 7 bases lining up with TRBD2. V was pared by 2 bases and J by 0 bases, with 4 bases of the junction left unmatched. Germline V gives CDR1 MNHEY, CDR2 SMNVEV (reference sequence). CDR3 length: 15 amino acids. CDR3 sequence: CASSLAGASSYEQYF. CDR3 nucleotide sequence: TGTGCCAGCAGTTTAGCGGGAGCTTCCTCCTACGAGCAGTACTTC.

The chain combines TRBV18 with TRBJ2-7, with 10 bases matching TRBD1. CDR1 and CDR2 (germline): KGHSH, LQKENI. This CDR3 spans 15 amino acids. V lost 3 bases to trimming and J lost 5 bases; unmatched junction nucleotides: 7. CDR3 protein: CASSPLGQGENEQYF. Written as DNA, the CDR3 is TGTGCCAGCTCACCGCTAGGACAGGGGGAGAACGAGCAGTACTTC.

This clone appeared a single time. The V and J genes are TRBV7-2 and TRBJ1-5; tentatively, D is TRBD1 (5 bases). Trimming took 1 base from V and 4 from J, leaving 11 bases between them. Per germline, CDR1 SGHTA and CDR2 FQGNSA. This CDR3 comprises 15 residues. CDR3 region: CASSLVAGQNQPQHF. CDR3 in DNA: TGTGCCAGCAGCTTAGTGGCAGGGCAAAATCAGCCCCAGCATTTT. Filled out from reference TRBV7-2 and TRBJ1-5, the complete variable domain reads GAGVSQSPSNKVTEKGKDVELRCDPISGHTALYWYRQSLGQGLEFLIYFQGNSAPDKSGLPSDRFSAERTGGSVSTLTIQRTQQEDSAVYLCASSLVAGQNQPQHFGDGTRLSIL.

The J gene is TRBJ1-1, the V gene TRBV6-5; weak D call: TRBD1 (5 bases). The CDR3 is 11 amino acids. CDR1 and CDR2 (germline): MNHEY, SVGAGI. V dropped 2 bases and J dropped 11 bases, with 9 bases sitting between them. Here the CDR3 DNA reads TGTGCCAGCAGTTACGGGGGAAATGCTTTCTTT. Protein product: CASSYGGNAFF.

CDR3 nucleotide sequence: TGTGCCAGCAGTTTGGCAGGGAAGAATGAAAAACTGTTTTTT. Amino acid sequence: CASSLAGKNEKLFF. J is TRBJ1-4 and V is TRBV6-5; D possibly corresponds to TRBD1 (5 bases). This CDR3 region has 14 residues. Trimming removed 4 bases from V and 5 bases from J, with 11 bases in between. Germline V gene sequence: CDR1 MNHEY, CDR2 SVGAGI.